This entry lists 22 T cell receptor beta chains sequenced from one sample in a study of Graves' ophthalmopathy and Graves' hyperthyroidism. TCR beta CDR3 regions were amplified from RNA transcripts. An opening RT-PCR round employed HTBI primers and preceded a second-round multiplex PCR. TCRdb reanalysed the multiplex PCR reads using MiXCR and keeps one entry per CDR3 protein. The sample includes about 370,000 distinct CDR3 sequences, 17% of them seen just once. What was sequenced was peripheral blood. The receptors come from an adult woman with stable Graves' hyperthyroidism.

This clonotype was observed a few times. V usage is TRBV7-3 and J usage is TRBJ2-5; the match to TRBD2 covers 8 bases. Germline CDR1 reads SGHTA; CDR2 reads FQGTGA. This CDR3 has 20 amino acids. Unmatched junction bases numbered 17, after V lost 1 base and J lost 1 base. CDR3 bases: TGTGCCAGCAGCTTAAGGGGTGCGGGGGGCCGGTCGGGCGGCCAAGAGACCCAGTACTTC. Protein product: CASSLRGAGGRSGGQETQYF.

In this sample, this clonotype turned up many times. The chain employs TRBV30 and TRBJ2-6, with 8 nucleotides matching TRBD1. The CDR3 is 17 amino acids. J gave up 0 bases and V 1 base, and 5 bases lay outside the gene matches. CDR1 GTSNPN and CDR2 SVGIG come from the germline V gene (reference sequence). The CDR3: CAWSARDRHSGANVLTF. DNA for the CDR3: TGTGCCTGGAGTGCCCGGGACAGGCACTCTGGGGCCAACGTCCTGACTTTC.

The V gene is TRBV7-2, the J gene TRBJ2-5; D is perhaps TRBD2 (5 bases). V was pared by 4 bases and J by 5 bases, with 20 bases between. Germline V gene data show CDR1 as SGHTA and CDR2 as FQGNSA. CDR3 length: 16 residues. DNA for the CDR3: TGTGCCAGCAGCTCACAGCGGTCCCGGCTGGGGGAGACCCAGTACTTC. Its protein product is CASSSQRSRLGETQYF. Full variable domain (missing parts from reference TRBV7-2 and TRBJ2-5): GAGVSQSPSNKVTEKGKDVELRCDPISGHTALYWYRQSLGQGLEFLIYFQGNSAPDKSGLPSDRFSAERTGGSVSTLTIQRTQQEDSAVYLCASSSQRSRLGETQYFGPGTRLLVL.

This clonotype appeared a few times. V usage is TRBV4-2 and J usage is TRBJ2-7; TRBD1 is a possible D gene (6 bases). The V gene's germline CDR1 is LGHNA and CDR2 YNFKEQ. The germline V and J ends were trimmed by 3 bases and 6 bases, with 15 bases remaining between them. This CDR3 has 14 amino acids. CDR3 sequence reads: CASSHDRSTPEQYF. The CDR3 coding sequence is TGTGCCAGCAGCCACGACAGGTCGACGCCCGAGCAGTACTTC.

V gene TRBV7-2 combines with J gene TRBJ1-5; no reliable D call. This CDR3 has 13 residues. Germline V gene lookup returns CDR1 SGHTA and CDR2 FQGNSA. Trimming cost V 1 base and J 6 bases, with 7 bases left between them. CDR3 DNA sequence: TGTGCCAGCAGCTTAGAAGTAGGTCAGCCCCAGCATTTT. Translated: CASSLEVGQPQHF.

This clonotype was counted at least ten times. The genes are TRBV29-1 and TRBJ1-2; no reliable D call. Per germline, CDR1 SQVTM and CDR2 ANQGSEA. With 5 bases removed from V and 2 bases from J, the gap between germline ends came to 12 bases. The CDR3 extends over 13 amino acids. CDR3 sequence reads: CSVTQTDNYGYTF. The CDR3 nucleotides read TGCAGCGTTACCCAAACAGACAACTATGGCTACACCTTC. Combining the CDR3 with reference TRBV29-1 and TRBJ1-2 gives the whole variable domain SAVISQKPSRDICQRGTSLTIQCQVDSQVTMMFWYRQQPGQSLTLIATANQGSEATYESGFVIDKFPISRPNLTFSTLTVSNMSPEDSSIYLCSVTQTDNYGYTFGSGTRLTVV.

At least ten counts were recorded for this clonotype. The rearrangement links TRBV7-2 to TRBJ1-2; no reliable D call. Germline values: CDR1 SGHTA, CDR2 FQGNSA. The CDR3 sequence is 13 residues long. Between the trimmed V and J ends, which lost 3 bases and 8 bases, there was a span of 13 bases. In nucleotides, the CDR3 is TGTGCCAGCAGCTTTGCCCGGGTAGAGGGCTACACCTTC. It is translated as CASSFARVEGYTF.

The chain uses TRBV4-1 and TRBJ2-2; no reliable D call. The germline V and J ends were trimmed by 0 bases and 7 bases, with 9 bases remaining between them. The length of the CDR3 is 14 residues. CDR1 is MGHRA and CDR2 is YSYEKL in the germline V gene. The CDR3 DNA reads as TGCGCCAGCAGCCAAGAAGCATCCAACGGGGAGCTGTTTTTT. This encodes CASSQEASNGELFF.

This clonotype was recorded many times. The J gene is TRBJ2-7, the V gene TRBV3-1; D is uncertain. Germline V gene data show CDR1 as LGHDT and CDR2 as YNNKEL (reference sequence). CDR3 length: 13 amino acids. With 2 bases removed from V and 5 bases from J, the gap between germline ends came to 10 bases. The CDR3 DNA sequence: TGTGCCAGCAGCCAATTAGGGTTCGACGAGCAGTACTTC. It codes for CASSQLGFDEQYF.

The chain is built from TRBV4-3 and TRBJ2-7; the D gene could be TRBD1 or TRBD2 (5 bases each). V lost 4 bases, J lost 3 bases, and 10 bases lay in between. The length of the CDR3 is 13 residues. Germline CDR1 is LGHNA and CDR2 is YSLEER. CDR3 DNA: TGCGCCAGCAGCCGGGACCGCGACTACGAGCAGTACGTC. It codes for CASSRDRDYEQYV.

This clonotype was picked up many times. The chain employs TRBV20-1 and TRBJ2-5, with TRBD1 as a possible D gene (5 bases). This CDR3 spans 12 amino acids. Germline V lookup: CDR1 DFQATT, CDR2 SNEGSKA (reference sequence). Trimming pared 8 bases from V and 1 base from J, leaving 11 bases between. The CDR3 is CSTLGVQETQYF. DNA of the CDR3: TGCAGTACCCTAGGGGTCCAAGAGACCCAGTACTTC.

This clonotype was observed at least ten times. The rearrangement links TRBV24-1 to TRBJ1-2; D unclear. CDR3 size: 12 residues. V lost 1 base and J 5 bases, leaving 4 bases between the germline ends. Germline-derived CDR1 and CDR2 are KGHDR and SFDVKD. CDR3 amino acids: CATSDFGYGYTF. Here the CDR3 DNA reads TGTGCCACCAGTGATTTTGGATATGGCTACACCTTC.

This clonotype was detected a few times. The rearrangement uses TRBV19 and TRBJ2-7; TRBD2 matches at 15 bases. There are 18 residues in the CDR3. Trimming took 4 bases from V and 2 from J; bases not matched to a gene: 9. CDR1 is LNHDA and CDR2 is SQIVND in the germline V gene (reference sequence). The CDR3 protein is CASSTSGTSGRKAYEQYF. Written as DNA, the CDR3 is TGTGCCAGTAGTACGTCCGGGACTAGCGGGAGGAAGGCCTACGAGCAGTACTTC.

V is TRBV10-3 and J is TRBJ2-5; 9 nucleotides agree with TRBD1. J lost 5 bases, V lost 6 bases, and 10 bases had no gene match. CDR3 length: 15 residues. Germline loops: CDR1 ENHRY, CDR2 SYGVKD. The CDR3 nucleotides are TGTGCCATCAGCGATAGACAGGGGGGTTTCGAGACCCAGTACTTC. As protein: CAISDRQGGFETQYF.

This clonotype was counted at least ten times. CDR3 loop: CSARDTANTEAFF. The CDR3 DNA reads as TGCAGTGCTAGAGATACGGCGAACACTGAAGCTTTCTTT. The rearrangement joins TRBV20-1 to TRBJ1-1; D uncertain. The germline V gene has CDR1 DFQATT and CDR2 SNEGSKA (reference sequence). Deletions cut 0 bases from V and 1 base from J, with 6 bases between. The CDR3 is made up of 13 amino acids.

This clonotype was seen just once. V and J are TRBV30 and TRBJ2-7; D perhaps matches TRBD1 (6 bases). V lost 4 bases, J lost 7 bases, and 14 bases lay in between. This CDR3 region has 12 residues. Germline V gene lookup returns CDR1 GTSNPN and CDR2 SVGIG (reference sequence). Here the CDR3 DNA reads TGTGCCTGGAAGGGGGAAGCTTGGGAGCAGTACTTC. It translates to CAWKGEAWEQYF. Complete variable domain (other parts from reference TRBV30 and TRBJ2-7): SQTIHQWPATLVQPVGSPLSLECTVEGTSNPNLYWYRQAAGRGLQLLFYSVGIGQISSEVPQNLSASRPQDRQFILSSKKLLLSDSGFYLCAWKGEAWEQYFGPGTRLTVT.

This clonotype has a count of ten or more. This chain joins TRBV20-1 and TRBJ1-2; D is uncertain. The CDR3 totals 13 residues. V lost 5 bases and J 0 bases, leaving 10 bases between the germline ends. CDR1 DFQATT and CDR2 SNEGSKA come from the germline V gene (reference sequence). This chain's CDR3 is CSASDTSNYGYTF. CDR3 nucleotide sequence: TGCAGTGCTTCCGACACATCTAACTATGGCTACACCTTC.

This clonotype was recorded a few times. This rearrangement joins TRBV4-2 to TRBJ2-4; 10 nucleotides agree with TRBD2. V shed 0 bases, J shed 4 bases, and the junction held 6 bases outside the gene matches. The CDR3 is 17 residues long. CDR1 is LGHNA, CDR2 YNFKEQ, per germline. CDR3: CASSQEGAGGPKNIQYF. DNA of the CDR3: TGTGCCAGCAGCCAAGAGGGAGCGGGAGGGCCAAAAAACATTCAGTACTTC.

V usage is TRBV29-1 and J usage is TRBJ2-7, with D perhaps given as TRBD1 or TRBD2 (5 bases each). Germline assignment: CDR1 SQVTM and CDR2 ANQGSEA. V lost 5 bases to trimming and J lost 6 bases, with 11 bases between them. The CDR3 consists of 11 residues. The CDR3 loop reads CSVPGTFEQYF. CDR3 nucleotide sequence: TGCAGCGTTCCCGGGACCTTCGAGCAGTACTTC.

The rearrangement links TRBV20-1 to TRBJ2-7; D is unresolved. CDR3 length: 13 amino acids. Germline V gene lookup returns CDR1 DFQATT and CDR2 SNEGSKA (reference sequence). V lost 5 bases, J lost 6 bases, and 17 bases lay in between. The CDR3 loop is CSALRSRSSEQYF. The CDR3 nucleotides read TGCAGTGCTTTGCGGTCACGAAGCTCCGAGCAGTACTTC.

This clonotype was recorded at least ten times. The gene calls are TRBV6-1 and TRBJ1-2; 7 bases agree with TRBD1. J was trimmed by 8 bases and V by 7 bases; bases with no gene match: 7. The CDR3 is made up of 12 amino acids. CDR1 and CDR2 from the germline V gene are MNHNS and SASEGT. The CDR3, as DNA: TGTGCCAGCACGACAGGGCAAAGGGGCTACACCTTC. Protein product: CASTTGQRGYTF.

This clonotype appeared many times. The rearrangement links TRBV2 to TRBJ1-2; D is undetermined. The CDR3 spans 14 residues. CDR1 and CDR2 from the germline V gene are SNHLY and FYNNEI. The germline V and J ends were trimmed by 5 bases and 4 bases, with 14 bases remaining between them. DNA for the CDR3: TGTGCCAGCAGTCCAGGATTCGCCGGCTATGGCTACACCTTC. It translates to CASSPGFAGYGYTF. The full variable domain, completed using reference TRBV2 and TRBJ1-2, is EPEVTQTPSHQVTQMGQEVILRCVPISNHLYFYWYRQILGQKVEFLVSFYNNEISEKSEIFDDQFSVERPDGSNFTLKIRSTKLEDSAMYFCASSPGFAGYGYTFGSGTRLTVV.